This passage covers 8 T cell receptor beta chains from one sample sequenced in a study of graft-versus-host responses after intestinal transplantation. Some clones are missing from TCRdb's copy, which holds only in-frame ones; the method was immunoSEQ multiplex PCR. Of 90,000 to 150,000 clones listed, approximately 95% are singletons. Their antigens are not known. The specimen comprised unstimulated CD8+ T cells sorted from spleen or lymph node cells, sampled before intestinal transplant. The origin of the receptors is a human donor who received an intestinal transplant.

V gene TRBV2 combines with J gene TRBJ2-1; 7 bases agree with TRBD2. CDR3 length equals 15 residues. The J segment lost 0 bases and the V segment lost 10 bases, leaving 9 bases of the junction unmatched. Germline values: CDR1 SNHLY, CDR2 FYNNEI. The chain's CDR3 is CATRAGPSSYNEQFF. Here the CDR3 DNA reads TGTGCCACCCGAGCGGGACCCAGCTCCTACAATGAGCAGTTCTTC.

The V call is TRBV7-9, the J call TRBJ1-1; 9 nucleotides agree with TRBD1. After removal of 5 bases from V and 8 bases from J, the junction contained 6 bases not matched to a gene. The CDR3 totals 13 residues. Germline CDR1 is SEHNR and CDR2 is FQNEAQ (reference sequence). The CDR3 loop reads CASSPGTGREAFF. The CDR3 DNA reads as TGTGCCAGCAGCCCTGGGACAGGGAGGGAAGCTTTCTTT.

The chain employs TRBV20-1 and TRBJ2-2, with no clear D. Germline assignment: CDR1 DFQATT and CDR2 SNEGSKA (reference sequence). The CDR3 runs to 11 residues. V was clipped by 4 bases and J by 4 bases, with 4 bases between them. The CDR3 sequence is CSAKGTGELFF. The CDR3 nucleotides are TGCAGTGCTAAGGGCACCGGGGAGCTGTTTTTT.

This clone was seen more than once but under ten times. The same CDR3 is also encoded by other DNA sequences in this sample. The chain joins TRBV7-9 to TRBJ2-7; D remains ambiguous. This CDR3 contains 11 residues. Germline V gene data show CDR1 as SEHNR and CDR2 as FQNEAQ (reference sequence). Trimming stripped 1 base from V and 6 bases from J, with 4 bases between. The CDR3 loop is CASSLGAEQYF. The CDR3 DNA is TGTGCCAGCAGCTTAGGGGCCGAGCAGTACTTC.

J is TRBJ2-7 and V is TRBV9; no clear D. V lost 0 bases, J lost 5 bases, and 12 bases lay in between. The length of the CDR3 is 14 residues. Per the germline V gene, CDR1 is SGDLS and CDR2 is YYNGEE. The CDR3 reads CASSVATGFDEQYF. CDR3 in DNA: TGTGCCAGCAGCGTAGCCACCGGGTTTGACGAGCAGTACTTC.

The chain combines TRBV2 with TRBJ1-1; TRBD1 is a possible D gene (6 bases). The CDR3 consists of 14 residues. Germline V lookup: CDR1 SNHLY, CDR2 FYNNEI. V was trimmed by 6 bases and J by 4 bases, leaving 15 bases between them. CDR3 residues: CASRTRGGLTEAFF. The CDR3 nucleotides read TGTGCCAGCAGGACCAGGGGTGGTCTCACTGAAGCTTTCTTT.

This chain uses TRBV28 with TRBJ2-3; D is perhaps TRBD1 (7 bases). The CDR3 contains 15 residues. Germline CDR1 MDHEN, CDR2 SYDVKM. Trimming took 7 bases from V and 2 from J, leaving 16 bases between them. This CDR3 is CASTDREDLTDTQYF. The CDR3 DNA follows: TGTGCCAGCACCGACAGGGAGGACCTCACAGATACGCAGTATTTT. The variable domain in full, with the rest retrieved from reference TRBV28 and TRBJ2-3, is DVKVTQSSRYLVKRTGEKVFLECVQDMDHENMFWYRQDPGLGLRLIYFSYDVKMKEKGDIPEGYSVSREKKERFSLILESASTNQTSMYLCASTDREDLTDTQYFGPGTRLTVL.

CDR3 region: CASSLYTAWEMGTDTQYF. Here the CDR3 DNA reads TGCGCCAGCAGCTTATACACTGCATGGGAGATGGGCACAGATACGCAGTATTTT. The gene calls are TRBV5-1 and TRBJ2-3; TRBD2 is a possible D gene (5 bases). The CDR3 runs 18 residues. Germline CDR1 SGHRS, CDR2 YFSETQ. V was shortened by 2 bases and J by 1 base, with 20 bases between the two germline ends.